The sequence of this TCR beta chain was determined in a study of T-cell reconstitution after alpha-beta-depleted transplantation in children. Study-wide findings and caveats: Counts and diversity of T cells one year after transplant came mostly from newly produced T cells. It was reported that alpha-beta T cells came from several hundred expanded graft clones (about two months after transplant).

This clonotype was observed a few times. Its antigen is currently unknown. Preparation of the TCRbeta library was carried out with unique molecular identifiers. MiXCR was run by TCRdb on the PCR reads, yielding one entry per CDR3 protein. The sample consists of 700,000 to 950,000 distinct CDR3 sequences, approximately 15% of them appearing once. This receptor was identified in a male patient between 5 and 17 years old who had a stem cell transplant for acute lymphoblastic leukemia, so the T cells may come from the graft donor. The starting material was PBMCs, mostly from graft donor cells, obtained 360 days after TCRalphabeta/CD19-depleted stem cell transplant.

CDR3 nucleotide sequence: TGCAGTGCTCCCCACCTGGTCGCCGACACCGGGGAGCTGTTTTTT. This gives the protein CSAPHLVADTGELFF. V gene TRBV20-1 combines with J gene TRBJ2-2, with D hard to call. This CDR3 is built from 15 residues. Per the germline V gene, CDR1 is DFQATT and CDR2 is SNEGSKA (reference sequence). The V end lost 5 bases, the J end lost 3 bases, and 16 bases lay between the germline ends.